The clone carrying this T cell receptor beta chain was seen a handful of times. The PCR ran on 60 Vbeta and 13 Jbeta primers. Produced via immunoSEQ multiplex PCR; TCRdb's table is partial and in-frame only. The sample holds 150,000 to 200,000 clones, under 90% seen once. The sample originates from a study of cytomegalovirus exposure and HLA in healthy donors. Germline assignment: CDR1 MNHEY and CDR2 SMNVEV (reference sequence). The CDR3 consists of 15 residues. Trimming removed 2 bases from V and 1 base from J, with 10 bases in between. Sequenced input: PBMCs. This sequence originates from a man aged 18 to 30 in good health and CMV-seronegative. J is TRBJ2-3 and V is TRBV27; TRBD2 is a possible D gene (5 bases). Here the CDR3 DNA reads TGTGCCAGCAGTTTACGGGGTTTCGGCACAGATACGCAGTATTTT. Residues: CASSLRGFGTDTQYF.